The 9 T cell receptor beta chains below come from one sample, sequenced in a study of blood T cell repertoires in COVID-19. Produced via immunoSEQ multiplex PCR; TCRdb's table is partial and in-frame only. The data show under 500,000 clones, approximately 90% seen once. The source material was peripheral blood. The receptor source for this set is a woman in her thirties with acute or convalescent COVID-19.

CDR3 loop: CATSDSPGTGIYGYTF. The CDR3, as DNA: TGTGCCACCAGTGATTCCCCCGGGACAGGGATCTATGGCTACACCTTC. The rearrangement joins TRBV24-1 to TRBJ1-2, with TRBD1 identical over 9 bases. This CDR3 has 16 amino acids. Unmatched junction bases numbered 7, after V lost 2 bases and J lost 4 bases. Germline V gene data show CDR1 as KGHDR and CDR2 as SFDVKD.

The chain uses TRBV3-1 (or the pseudogene TRBV3-2) and TRBJ2-3, with TRBD1 matching 7 bases. The germline gives CDR1 LGHDT, CDR2 YNNKEL (reference sequence). The CDR3 covers 14 residues. Trimming at V came to 2 bases and at J to 3 bases, leaving 2 bases not matched to a gene. The CDR3 DNA sequence: TGTGCCAGCAGCCAACAGGACAGGACAGATACGCAGTATTTT. It encodes CASSQQDRTDTQYF.

This clone was picked up one time. This chain links TRBV7-3 with TRBJ1-1; weak D call: TRBD1 (5 bases). Germline lookup yields CDR1 SGHTA and CDR2 FQGTGA. V lost 1 base and J 0 bases, leaving 9 bases between the germline ends. This CDR3 has 15 residues. This CDR3 is CASSLMTVMNTEAFF. The DNA for the CDR3 is TGTGCCAGCAGCTTAATGACAGTCATGAACACTGAAGCTTTCTTT.

This sequence joins TRBV27 and TRBJ1-1; 8 bases agree with TRBD1. The V and J ends lost 0 bases and 0 bases, in that order; junction bases with no gene match: 12. The length of the CDR3 is 19 residues. CDR1 is MNHEY, CDR2 SMNVEV, per germline (reference sequence). The CDR3: CASSLSLRTGLRLNTEAFF. The DNA of the CDR3 is TGTGCCAGCAGTTTATCGTTAAGGACAGGGTTGAGATTGAACACTGAAGCTTTCTTT.

The chain joins TRBV2 to TRBJ2-5; D is perhaps TRBD2 (5 bases). Germline V gives CDR1 SNHLY, CDR2 FYNNEI. The CDR3 totals 15 residues. The V end was cut by 7 bases, the J end by 5 bases, with 20 bases between. The CDR3 loop is CASTRRTGMGETQYF. CDR3 DNA: TGTGCCAGCACCCGAAGAACGGGGATGGGTGAGACCCAGTACTTC. The whole variable domain, remainder taken from reference TRBV2 and TRBJ2-5, is EPEVTQTPSHQVTQMGQEVILRCVPISNHLYFYWYRQILGQKVEFLVSFYNNEISEKSEIFDDQFSVERPDGSNFTLKIRSTKLEDSAMYFCASTRRTGMGETQYFGPGTRLLVL.

A word on this clone: Other DNA sequences from this sample encode an identical CDR3 as well. The genes are TRBV19 and TRBJ2-7; 9 nucleotides match TRBD1. With V trimmed by 6 bases and J by 4 bases, 7 bases remained unmatched. CDR1 and CDR2 (germline): LNHDA, SQIVND (reference sequence). The CDR3 loop spans 14 amino acids. CDR3 bases: TGTGCCAGTAGCGCGGGACAGGGTTCTTACGAGCAGTACTTC. Protein: CASSAGQGSYEQYF. Full variable domain (rest looked up from reference TRBV19 and TRBJ2-7): DGGITQSPKYLFRKEGQNVTLSCEQNLNHDAMYWYRQDPGQGLRLIYYSQIVNDFQKGDIAEGYSVSREKKESFPLTVTSAQKNPTAFYLCASSAGQGSYEQYFGPGTRLTVT.

This rearrangement joins TRBV14 to TRBJ1-1; perhaps TRBD1 as D (5 bases). The V gene's germline CDR1 is SGHDN and CDR2 FVKESK. Trimming pared 0 bases from V and 4 bases from J, leaving 9 bases between. The CDR3 has 14 residues. The DNA of the CDR3 is TGTGCCAGCAGCCAAGAGTGGGGGGGCACTGAAGCTTTCTTT. This encodes CASSQEWGGTEAFF.

The V gene is TRBV2, the J gene TRBJ2-5; TRBD1 aligns across 8 bases. V was clipped by 5 bases and J by 4 bases; unmatched bases: 3. The CDR3 is made up of 13 amino acids. The germline CDR1 and CDR2 sequences are SNHLY and FYNNEI. CDR3 in amino acids: CASSTDRGETQYF. In DNA, the CDR3 is TGTGCCAGCAGTACCGACAGGGGAGAGACCCAGTACTTC.

The chain links TRBV28 to TRBJ2-1; weak D call: TRBD2 (6 bases). Germline loops: CDR1 MDHEN, CDR2 SYDVKM. V was pared by 8 bases and J by 4 bases, with 18 bases between. The CDR3 sequence is 15 residues long. CDR3 protein: CASQFTMEGYNEQFF. The CDR3, as DNA: TGTGCCAGCCAATTCACGATGGAGGGATACAATGAGCAGTTCTTC.